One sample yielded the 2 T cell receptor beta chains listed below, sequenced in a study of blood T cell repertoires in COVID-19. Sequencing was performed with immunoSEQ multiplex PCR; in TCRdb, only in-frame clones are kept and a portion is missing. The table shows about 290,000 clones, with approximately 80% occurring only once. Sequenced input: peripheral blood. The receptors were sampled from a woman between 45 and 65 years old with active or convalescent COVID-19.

The CDR3 coding sequence is TGTGCCAGCAGCCTAAGCGGGAGGATGACAGATACGCAGTATTTT. This encodes CASSLSGRMTDTQYF. This sequence joins TRBV3-1 (or the pseudogene TRBV3-2) and TRBJ2-3; the match to TRBD2 covers 9 bases. After removal of 4 bases from V and 3 bases from J, the junction contained 5 bases not matched to a gene. CDR1 and CDR2 from the germline V gene are LGHDT and YNNKEL (reference sequence). The CDR3 spans 15 residues.

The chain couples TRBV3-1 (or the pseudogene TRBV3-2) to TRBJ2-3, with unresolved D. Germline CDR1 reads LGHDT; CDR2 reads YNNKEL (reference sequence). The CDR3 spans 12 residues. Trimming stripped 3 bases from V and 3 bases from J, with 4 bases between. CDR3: CASSHSTDTQYF. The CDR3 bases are TGTGCCAGCAGCCACTCGACAGATACGCAGTATTTT.